What follows are 23 T cell receptor beta chains derived from one specimen sequenced in a study of cytomegalovirus exposure and HLA in healthy donors. This PCR relied on a set of 60 Vbeta primers and 13 Jbeta primers. Assay used: immunoSEQ multiplex PCR; TCRdb lists only in-frame clones, some missing. Of around 160,000 clones listed, about 73% are singletons. Sequences were obtained from PBMCs. These receptors were collected from a man aged 40-49 years in good health and CMV-seropositive.

The chain joins TRBV29-1 to TRBJ1-2; TRBD1 agrees at 7 bases. J lost 4 bases, V lost 1 base, and 12 bases had no gene match. From germline, CDR1 is SQVTM and CDR2 ANQGSEA. The CDR3 runs to 16 residues. The CDR3 nucleotides are TGCAGCGTTGAAGGGGGGACAGAACGAGGGGGCTATGGCTACACCTTC. This gives the protein CSVEGGTERGGYGYTF.

The V and J genes are TRBV7-2 and TRBJ2-7; weak D call: TRBD1 (5 bases). Trimming removed 4 bases at V and 3 bases at J, with 10 bases between. CDR3 length equals 13 residues. From germline, CDR1 is SGHTA and CDR2 FQGNSA. The chain's CDR3 is CASSSLGDYEQYF. The CDR3 DNA reads TGTGCCAGCAGCTCCCTAGGGGACTACGAGCAGTACTTC.

The count of this clone is one. This chain connects TRBV2 to TRBJ1-5; 7 positions match TRBD1. Germline V gene data show CDR1 as SNHLY and CDR2 as FYNNEI. V dropped 5 bases and J dropped 4; count of bases not matched to a gene: 2. This CDR3 contains 13 residues. CDR3 DNA sequence: TGTGCCAGCAGTCTACAGGGGAATCAGCCCCAGCATTTT. This encodes CASSLQGNQPQHF.

The table lists this clone with a count of one. The chain carries TRBV5-5 and TRBJ1-2; 7 bases map to TRBD1. There are 15 residues in the CDR3. The junction had 5 bases not matched to a gene; V was cut back by 3 bases and J by 0 bases. Germline V gene sequence: CDR1 SGHKS, CDR2 YYEKEE (reference sequence). CDR3 loop: CASSSGTAANYGYTF. CDR3 nucleotides: TGTGCCAGCAGCTCCGGGACAGCAGCTAACTATGGCTACACCTTC.

The V and J genes are TRBV6-1 and TRBJ2-1; weak D call: TRBD2 (6 bases). The germline V and J ends were trimmed by 2 bases and 16 bases, with 15 bases remaining between them. Germline-derived CDR1 and CDR2 are MNHNS and SASEGT. The CDR3 consists of 12 residues. For the CDR3, the DNA is TGTGCCAGCAGTGAACCCGTAGCGGCACTCTTCTTC. Encoded protein: CASSEPVAALFF.

The chain joins TRBV28 to TRBJ1-3; 8 nucleotides line up with TRBD1. The CDR3 extends over 14 amino acids. Trimming took 6 bases from V and 7 from J; bases not matched to a gene: 8. Germline assignment: CDR1 MDHEN and CDR2 SYDVKM. The DNA for the CDR3 is TGTGCCAGCAGCCCGGACAGGGTCAGGAACACCATATATTTT. This codes for CASSPDRVRNTIYF. Supplemented by reference TRBV28 and TRBJ1-3, the full variable domain reads DVKVTQSSRYLVKRTGEKVFLECVQDMDHENMFWYRQDPGLGLRLIYFSYDVKMKEKGDIPEGYSVSREKKERFSLILESASTNQTSMYLCASSPDRVRNTIYFGEGSWLTVV.

V usage is TRBV19 and J usage is TRBJ1-5; D gene uncertain. Germline V gene data show CDR1 as LNHDA and CDR2 as SQIVND (reference sequence). This CDR3 is built from 14 residues. Between the trimmed V and J ends, which lost 6 bases and 6 bases, there was a span of 15 bases. The CDR3 reads CASSPVGSSQPQHF. Written as DNA, the CDR3 is TGTGCCAGTAGCCCGGTGGGGAGTAGTCAGCCCCAGCATTTT.

The J gene is TRBJ2-5, the V gene TRBV6-5; D not resolved. V dropped 7 bases and J dropped 7 bases, with 10 bases sitting between them. The CDR3 is 11 residues long. Germline-derived CDR1 and CDR2 are MNHEY and SVGAGI. CDR3: CASTDITTQYF. The CDR3, as DNA: TGTGCCAGCACCGACATTACGACCCAGTACTTC.

V and J are TRBV6-5 and TRBJ1-6, with 8 bases identical to TRBD1. Unmatched junction bases numbered 7, after V lost 5 bases and J lost 16 bases. The germline gives CDR1 MNHEY, CDR2 SVGAGI. The CDR3 contains 12 residues. CDR3 DNA sequence: TGTGCCAGCAGTAAGGACAGGGCGCGGCTCCACTTT. It yields the protein CASSKDRARLHF.

The CDR3 DNA reads TGTGCCAGCAGCTTTAGGGCTAGGGGTGAGCAGTTCTTC. Translating it yields CASSFRARGEQFF. The V gene is TRBV7-3, the J gene TRBJ2-1; D possibly corresponds to TRBD1 (5 bases). Germline V CDR1 and CDR2: SGHTA, FQGTGA. This CDR3 region has 13 residues. Between the trimmed V and J ends, which lost 3 bases and 9 bases, there was a span of 12 bases.

In DNA form, the CDR3 reads TGTGCCAGCAGCCAAGTCGGCAGGGGGAATGAGCAGTTCTTC. Protein product: CASSQVGRGNEQFF. The V gene is TRBV14, the J gene TRBJ2-1; 7 bases match TRBD1. Trimming cost V 1 base and J 7 bases; bases outside gene matches: 4. The CDR3 is 14 residues long. Germline CDR1 reads SGHDN; CDR2 reads FVKESK.

The chain links TRBV30 to TRBJ2-1; 13 bases match TRBD2. The CDR3 sequence is 15 residues long. Germline V gives CDR1 GTSNPN, CDR2 SVGIG (reference sequence). J was trimmed by 4 bases and V by 2 bases; bases with no gene match: 2. CDR3 sequence: CAWSPGLAGYNEQFF. CDR3 coding DNA: TGTGCCTGGAGTCCGGGACTAGCGGGGTACAATGAGCAGTTCTTC.

The chain recombines TRBV7-8 with TRBJ2-7; 7 bases are a match to TRBD2. Germline CDR1 reads SGHVS; CDR2 reads FQNEAQ. The CDR3 spans 16 residues. With V trimmed by 5 bases and J by 2 bases, 12 bases remained unmatched. CDR3 region: CASSIRIGGRAYEQYF. CDR3 bases: TGTGCCAGCAGCATTAGAATTGGGGGGAGGGCCTACGAGCAGTACTTC.

The gene calls are TRBV7-2 and TRBJ1-2, with D unresolved. This CDR3 is built from 16 residues. Germline V gene data show CDR1 as SGHTA and CDR2 as FQGNSA. V was shortened by 5 bases and J by 6 bases, with 22 bases between the two germline ends. Here the CDR3 reads CASSPTLRGREDGYTF. The CDR3 region has the DNA TGTGCCAGCAGCCCAACTTTGCGAGGAAGGGAGGATGGCTACACCTTC.

This clone was found a few times. The chain is built from TRBV14 and TRBJ2-3; D gene unclear. The CDR3 spans 14 residues. CDR1 is SGHDN and CDR2 is FVKESK in the germline V gene. V was trimmed by 2 bases and J by 2 bases, leaving 8 bases between them. CDR3 DNA sequence: TGTGCCAGCAGCCAATTACTGTTCACAGATACGCAGTATTTT. As protein: CASSQLLFTDTQYF.

The chain recombines TRBV6-4 with TRBJ2-7; D not resolved. The CDR3 spans 16 residues. CDR1 MRHNA and CDR2 SNTAGT come from the germline V gene. Trimming took 2 bases from V and 0 from J, leaving 14 bases between them. The CDR3 DNA is TGTGCCAGCAGTGACGATGCCCTACGGAGCTCCTACGAGCAGTACTTC. As protein: CASSDDALRSSYEQYF.

This clone occurred a few times. V gene TRBV7-9 combines with J gene TRBJ2-1; TRBD1 might be the D (6 bases). Per the germline V gene, CDR1 is SEHNR and CDR2 is FQNEAQ (reference sequence). Trimming cost V 7 bases and J 8 bases, with 15 bases left between them. The CDR3 runs 13 residues. The CDR3 sequence is CASILRGGDEQFF. CDR3 DNA sequence: TGTGCCAGCATCCTCAGGGGCGGAGATGAGCAGTTCTTC.

This chain joins TRBV11-1 and TRBJ2-2; D uncertain. The CDR3 runs to 14 residues. Trimming pared 1 base from V and 1 base from J, leaving 4 bases between. Germline values: CDR1 SGHAT, CDR2 FQDESV (reference sequence). This CDR3 is CASSLGGNTGELFF. The CDR3 DNA reads TGTGCCAGCAGCTTAGGAGGGAACACCGGGGAGCTGTTTTTT.

The chain links TRBV27 to TRBJ2-3, with a weak D call TRBD1 (5 bases). The germline V gene encodes CDR1 MNHEY and CDR2 SMNVEV (reference sequence). The CDR3 is 13 amino acids. Trimming took off 2 bases at V and 4 bases at J, with 7 bases between the two ends. CDR3 bases: TGTGCCAGCAGTTTAGGGGCGGCAGATACGCAGTATTTT. Protein sequence: CASSLGAADTQYF.

This chain uses TRBV6-1 with TRBJ2-7, with 9 bases fitting TRBD1. Germline CDR1 and CDR2: MNHNS and SASEGT. V gave up 6 bases and J gave up 3 bases; unmatched junction bases: 6. CDR3 length: 14 amino acids. The CDR3 DNA sequence: TGTGCCAGCAGCACGGACAGGGGACTCTACGAGCAGTACTTC. This gives the protein CASSTDRGLYEQYF.

This clone was recorded once. The J gene is TRBJ1-1, the V gene TRBV2, with no clear D. Trimming took off 3 bases at V and 5 bases at J, with 13 bases between the two ends. CDR3 length: 14 residues. Germline assignment: CDR1 SNHLY and CDR2 FYNNEI. Here the CDR3 DNA reads TGTGCCAGCAGTGACCTAGGGAGAGGTACTGAAGCTTTCTTT. This sequence encodes CASSDLGRGTEAFF. The complete variable domain, with remaining parts taken from reference TRBV2 and TRBJ1-1, reads EPEVTQTPSHQVTQMGQEVILRCVPISNHLYFYWYRQILGQKVEFLVSFYNNEISEKSEIFDDQFSVERPDGSNFTLKIRSTKLEDSAMYFCASSDLGRGTEAFFGQGTRLTVV.

V usage is TRBV5-1 and J usage is TRBJ2-3; TRBD2 agrees at 13 bases. Germline CDR1 reads SGHRS; CDR2 reads YFSETQ. V lost 3 bases to trimming and J lost 4 bases; unmatched junction nucleotides: 11. There are 18 residues in the CDR3. The CDR3 loop is CASSSNALAGGRSDTQYF. The CDR3 DNA reads as TGCGCCAGCAGCTCAAATGCACTAGCGGGAGGGCGGTCAGATACGCAGTATTTT.

The J gene is TRBJ2-3, the V gene TRBV9, with D hard to call. Germline V gene lookup returns CDR1 SGDLS and CDR2 YYNGEE. Trimming shortened V by 1 base and J by 0 bases, and 12 bases separated the two germline ends. The CDR3 has 16 residues. The CDR3 spells CASSVRGESSTDTQYF. The CDR3 DNA reads as TGTGCCAGCAGCGTACGAGGCGAGTCAAGCACAGATACGCAGTATTTT.